Listed below are T cell receptor beta chains from one sample, sequenced in a study of blood T cell repertoires in COVID-19. The table came from immunoSEQ multiplex PCR; TCRdb's copy has only in-frame clones and leaves some out. The repertoire holds roughly 50,000 clones, with roughly 90% as singletons. Input material: peripheral blood. The receptor set was obtained from an elderly man with acute or convalescent COVID-19. The CDR3 runs from the conserved cysteine through the conserved F or W. The order of the fields is clone size, J gene, D gene, V gene, CDR3 DNA, CDR3 protein. A D gene is named only where the DNA matches it firmly. Where a row states a size, it is once, few, many or the class of an expanded clone; other rows omit it.

>.|TRBJ1-1|.|TRBV19
TGTGCCAGTAGTATAGGGAGGAACACTGAAGCTTTCTTT
CASSIGRNTEAFF
>.|TRBJ2-1|.|TRBV3-1/TRBV3-2
TGTGCCAGCAGCCACGGACTTGCCCAGGATGAGCAGTTCTTC
CASSHGLAQDEQFF
>.|TRBJ2-1|TRBD2|TRBV29-1
TGCAGCGTTGATAGCAGCGGGGGGGCCAATAATGAGCAGTTCTTC
CSVDSSGGANNEQFF
>.|TRBJ2-5|.|TRBV28
TGTGCCAGCAGTCCACGGACTGTTCAAGAGACCCAGTACTTC
CASSPRTVQETQYF
>.|TRBJ2-4|TRBD2|TRBV6-5
TGTGCCAGCAGTTCACGGACTAGCGGGGGGGCGGACATTCAGTACTTC
CASSSRTSGGADIQYF
>.|TRBJ1-1|.|TRBV30
TGTGCCTGGGGGGGAGGGACGGTCGGCAACGCTGAAGCTTTCTTT
CAWGGGTVGNAEAFF
>.|TRBJ2-5|TRBD1|TRBV11-2
TGTGCCAGCAGCTTAGATGGTATGAGGACAGGACAAGAGACCCAGTACTTC
CASSLDGMRTGQETQYF
>.|TRBJ2-2|TRBD1|TRBV3-1/TRBV3-2
TGTGCCAGCTACTCAAACAGGGGGTGGACCGGGGAGCTGTTTTTT
CASYSNRGWTGELFF
>.|TRBJ1-2|TRBD1|TRBV3-1/TRBV3-2
TGTGCCAGCAGTTACGACAGGGACCTTCCCTATGGCTACACCTTC
CASSYDRDLPYGYTF
>.|TRBJ1-5|.|TRBV28
TGTGCCAGCACCCTCTTTGTCAATCAGCCCCAGCATTTT
CASTLFVNQPQHF
>.|TRBJ2-3|.|TRBV11-3
TGTGCCAGCAGCCCGGGAGAGGGGCGGGGAGGCACAGATACGCAGTATTTT
CASSPGEGRGGTDTQYF
>.|TRBJ2-5|.|TRBV18
TGTGCCAGCTCACCAGATCGGGGGAACCAAGAGACCCAGTACTTC
CASSPDRGNQETQYF
>.|TRBJ1-1|.|TRBV5-1
TGCGCCAGCAGTATACCGGGGGGTGAAGCTTTCTTT
CASSIPGGEAFF
>.|TRBJ2-7|TRBD1|TRBV27
TGTGCCAGCAGACTCGACAGGGATAGAGCCTACGAGCAGTACTTC
CASRLDRDRAYEQYF
>once|TRBJ1-2|.|TRBV6-2/TRBV6-3
TGTGCCAGCAGTTACTCCCAGGGGAGACGTGGCGGCTACACCTTC
CASSYSQGRRGGYTF
>.|TRBJ1-1|.|TRBV5-1
TGCGCCAGCAGTACCGACTCGAACACTGAAGCTTTCTTT
CASSTDSNTEAFF
>.|TRBJ1-2|.|TRBV7-9
TGTGCCAGCAGCTTAGTCAGGGTTAACTATGGCTACACCTTC
CASSLVRVNYGYTF
>.|TRBJ2-1|TRBD1|TRBV5-4
TGTGCCAGCAACCGGGACAGGGGGGCTGAGCAGTTCTTC
CASNRDRGAEQFF
>.|TRBJ2-2|TRBD2|TRBV9
TGTGCCAGCAGCGTAGGAATAGCGGGGGAGGCCGGGGAGCTGTTTTTT
CASSVGIAGEAGELFF
>.|TRBJ1-1|.|TRBV30
TGTGCCTGGATTAAGGAGGGGAGCACTGAAGCTTTCTTT
CAWIKEGSTEAFF
>.|TRBJ1-3|.|TRBV3-1/TRBV3-2
TGTGCCAGCAGCCAAGCGTTTCTGGGGGCAGCTGGAAACACCATATATTTT
CASSQAFLGAAGNTIYF
>.|TRBJ1-2|.|TRBV29-1
TGCAGCGTTTTCAGGGGATCGAGCTATGGCTACACCTTC
CSVFRGSSYGYTF
>.|TRBJ1-6|.|TRBV30
TGTGCCTGGAGTAGGAGTGGCAGGGTGAGCTCCTATAATTCACCCCTCCACTTT
CAWSRSGRVSSYNSPLHF
>.|TRBJ2-2|.|TRBV5-4
TGTGCCAGCAGCTTGCTTACCGGGGAGCTGTTTTTT
CASSLLTGELFF
>.|TRBJ2-7|TRBD1|TRBV7-2
TGTGCCAGCAGCTTACTGGGGACAGGGGCTTTAGAGCAGTACTTC
CASSLLGTGALEQYF
>.|TRBJ2-1|TRBD1|TRBV11-2
TGTGCCAGCAGCTTGGGGGACAGGTACAATGAGCAGTTCTTC
CASSLGDRYNEQFF
>.|TRBJ1-6|TRBD1|TRBV5-6
TGTGCCAGCAGCTTAGTATCGAGACAGGGTTATTCACCCCTCCACTTT
CASSLVSRQGYSPLHF
>.|TRBJ2-3|.|TRBV27
TGTGCCAGCAAATTCCCAGATACGGATACGCAGTATTTT
CASKFPDTDTQYF
>.|TRBJ2-7|TRBD1|TRBV14
TGTGCCAGCAGCCACACCGGGACAGGTAACGAGCAGTACTTC
CASSHTGTGNEQYF
>.|TRBJ2-7|TRBD1|TRBV5-6
TGTGCCAGCAGCGACCGGGACAGCCCCTACGAGCAGTACTTC
CASSDRDSPYEQYF
>.|TRBJ1-4|.|TRBV7-2
TGTGCCAGCAAGGCCGAGGCAACTAATGAAAAACTGTTTTTT
CASKAEATNEKLFF
>once|TRBJ2-5|TRBD2|TRBV29-1
TGCAGCGTTTCCTGGACTAGCCAAGAGACCCAGTACTTC
CSVSWTSQETQYF
>.|TRBJ2-1|TRBD2|TRBV2
TGTGCCAGCAGTCGACTTAGCGGGGGGCGGGATGAGCAGTTCTTC
CASSRLSGGRDEQFF